This is a list of T cell receptor beta chains from one sample in a study of blood T cell repertoires in COVID-19. TCRdb's table, derived via immunoSEQ multiplex PCR, lists solely in-frame clones and lacks some. The data contain around 100,000 clones, 84% of them singletons. Sequencing was carried out using peripheral blood. All receptors come from a human donor in a cohort sampled during active COVID-19. CDR3s include the opening cysteine and the closing phenylalanine or tryptophan. The D gene is left open where the match is weak. The size field is filled for only some rows; it gives once, few, many or a size class.

clone_size j_call d_call v_call cdr3_nt cdr3_aa
. TRBJ2-2 TRBD2 TRBV5-1 TGCGCCAGCAGCTCGCGCACTAGCGGGGCCGGCGGGGAGCTGTTTTTT CASSSRTSGAGGELFF
. TRBJ2-2 TRBD2 TRBV10-3 TGTGCCATCGCTAGCGGGGTTAACGGGGAGCTGTTTTTT CAIASGVNGELFF
. TRBJ1-2 TRBD1 TRBV19 TGTGCCAGTAGAGGTATCGAGACAGGACAGGACGGCTATGGCTACACCTTC CASRGIETGQDGYGYTF
few TRBJ1-1 TRBD1 TRBV27 TGTGCCAGCAGTACGGGACAGGGGCACACTGAAGCTTTCTTT CASSTGQGHTEAFF
. TRBJ1-1 . TRBV11-2 TGTGCCAGCAGCTCCCAGTGGAGGGGTCGGGGGACTGAAGCTTTCTTT CASSSQWRGRGTEAFF
. TRBJ1-1 . TRBV5-8 TGTGCCAGCAGCTTGGTCGTGACAAGGAACACTGAAGCTTTCTTT CASSLVVTRNTEAFF
. TRBJ2-5 TRBD1 TRBV3-1/TRBV3-2 TGTGCCAGCAGCTTCGGACAGGGGGCGCGGGAGACCCAGTACTTC CASSFGQGARETQYF
. TRBJ2-1 TRBD1 TRBV2 TGTGCCAGCAGTGAGGAGGGACAGGGTCATCATGAGCAGTTCTTC CASSEEGQGHHEQFF
. TRBJ1-6 . TRBV18 TGTGCCAGCTCACCTGCAGTTCCAAGCTCCTATAATTCACCCCTCCACTTT CASSPAVPSSYNSPLHF
. TRBJ2-1 TRBD2 TRBV7-9 TGTGCCAGCAGCTTCGCGACTAGCGGGGGGGCCCATGAGCAGTTCTTC CASSFATSGGAHEQFF
. TRBJ1-5 . TRBV23-1 TGCGCCAGCAGTCAGAGAACGTACGGGCGGGAACAGCCCCAGCATTTT CASSQRTYGREQPQHF
. TRBJ1-2 . TRBV10-3 TGTGCCATCAGTGAGTCGAAGGGGCTTGTGGATGGCTACACCTTC CAISESKGLVDGYTF
. TRBJ1-1 . TRBV7-9 TGTGCCAGCAACTTAGACAAGAACACTGAAGCTTTCTTT CASNLDKNTEAFF
. TRBJ2-7 TRBD2 TRBV3-1/TRBV3-2 TGTGCCAGCAGCCAAGGGAAACTAGCGGGGGGGCCTGTAACCTTCGAGCAGTACTTC CASSQGKLAGGPVTFEQYF
once TRBJ1-2 . TRBV12-3/TRBV12-4 TGTGCCAGCACGCAGGGCCCGAACTATGGCTACACCTTC CASTQGPNYGYTF